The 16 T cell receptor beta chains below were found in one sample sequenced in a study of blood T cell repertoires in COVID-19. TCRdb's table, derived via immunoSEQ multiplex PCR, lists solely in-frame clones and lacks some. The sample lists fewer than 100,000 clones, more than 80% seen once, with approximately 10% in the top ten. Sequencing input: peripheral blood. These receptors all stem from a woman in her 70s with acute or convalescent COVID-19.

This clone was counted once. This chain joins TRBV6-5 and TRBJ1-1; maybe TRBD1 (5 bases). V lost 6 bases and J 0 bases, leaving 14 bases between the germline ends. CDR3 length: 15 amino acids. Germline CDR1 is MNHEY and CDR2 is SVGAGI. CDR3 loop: CASRLAPRVNTEAFF. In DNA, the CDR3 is TGTGCCAGCAGATTAGCCCCCAGGGTGAACACTGAAGCTTTCTTT.

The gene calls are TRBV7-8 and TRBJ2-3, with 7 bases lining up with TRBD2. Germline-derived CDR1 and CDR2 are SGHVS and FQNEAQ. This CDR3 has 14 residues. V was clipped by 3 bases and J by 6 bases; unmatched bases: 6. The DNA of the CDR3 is TGTGCCAGCAGCTTTCGGCGGGGAGGGGATACGCAGTATTTT. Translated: CASSFRRGGDTQYF.

CDR3 protein: CASSSRADTQYF. In nucleotides, the CDR3 is TGTGCCAGCAGTTCCCGCGCAGATACGCAGTATTTT. V and J are TRBV7-9 and TRBJ2-3, with D hard to call. Trimming pared 6 bases from V and 4 bases from J, leaving 8 bases between. The CDR3 extends over 12 amino acids. Per the germline V gene, CDR1 is SEHNR and CDR2 is FQNEAQ (reference sequence).

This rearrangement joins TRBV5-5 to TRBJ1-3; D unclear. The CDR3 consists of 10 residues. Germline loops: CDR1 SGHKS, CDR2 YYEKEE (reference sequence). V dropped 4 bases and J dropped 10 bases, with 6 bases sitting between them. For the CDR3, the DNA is TGTGCCAGCAGCCCCCCTACCATATATTTT. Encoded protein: CASSPPTIYF.

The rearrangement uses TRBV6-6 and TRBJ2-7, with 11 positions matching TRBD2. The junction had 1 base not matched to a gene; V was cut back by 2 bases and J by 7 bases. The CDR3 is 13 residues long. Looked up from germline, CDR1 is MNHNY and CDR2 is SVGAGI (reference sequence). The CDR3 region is CASSYGTSGEQYF. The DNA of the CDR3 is TGTGCCAGCAGTTACGGGACTAGCGGAGAGCAGTACTTC.

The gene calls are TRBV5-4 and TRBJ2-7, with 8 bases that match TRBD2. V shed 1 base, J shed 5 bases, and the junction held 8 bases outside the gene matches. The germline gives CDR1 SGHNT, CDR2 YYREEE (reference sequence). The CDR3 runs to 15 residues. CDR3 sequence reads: CASSLRTGGVHEQYF. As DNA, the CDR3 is TGTGCCAGCAGCTTGAGGACGGGGGGGGTCCACGAGCAGTACTTC.

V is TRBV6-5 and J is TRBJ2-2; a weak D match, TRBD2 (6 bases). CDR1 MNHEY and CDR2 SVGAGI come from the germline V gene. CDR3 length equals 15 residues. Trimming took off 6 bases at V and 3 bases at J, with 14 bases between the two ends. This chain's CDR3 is CASSKLAEHTGELFF. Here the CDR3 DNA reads TGTGCCAGCAGCAAGTTAGCGGAGCACACCGGGGAGCTGTTTTTT.

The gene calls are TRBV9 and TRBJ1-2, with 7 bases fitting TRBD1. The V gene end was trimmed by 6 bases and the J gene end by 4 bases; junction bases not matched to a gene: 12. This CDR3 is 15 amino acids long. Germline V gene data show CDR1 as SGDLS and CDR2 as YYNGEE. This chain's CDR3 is CASTLQGDSIYGYTF. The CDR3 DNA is TGTGCCAGCACTCTCCAGGGGGATTCAATCTATGGCTACACCTTC. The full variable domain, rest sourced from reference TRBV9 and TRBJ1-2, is DSGVTQTPKHLITATGQRVTLRCSPRSGDLSVYWYQQSLDQGLQFLIQYYNGEERAKGNILERFSAQQFPDLHSELNLSSLELGDSALYFCASTLQGDSIYGYTFGSGTRLTVV.

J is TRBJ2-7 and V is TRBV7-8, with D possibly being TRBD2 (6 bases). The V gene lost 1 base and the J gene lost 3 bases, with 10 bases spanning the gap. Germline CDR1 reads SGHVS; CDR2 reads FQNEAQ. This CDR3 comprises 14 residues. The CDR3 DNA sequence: TGTGCCAGCAGCTTAGGGGACTCGGGCTACGAGCAGTACTTC. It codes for CASSLGDSGYEQYF. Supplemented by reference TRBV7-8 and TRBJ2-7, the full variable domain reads GAGVSQSPRYKVAKRGQDVALRCDPISGHVSLFWYQQALGQGPEFLTYFQNEAQLDKSGLPSDRFFAERPEGSVSTLKIQRTQQEDSAVYLCASSLGDSGYEQYFGPGTRLTVT.

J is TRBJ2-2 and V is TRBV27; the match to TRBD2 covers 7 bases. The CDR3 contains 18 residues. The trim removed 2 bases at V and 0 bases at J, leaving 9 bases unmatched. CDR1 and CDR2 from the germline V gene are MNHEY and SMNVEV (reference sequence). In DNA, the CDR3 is TGTGCCAGCAGTTTAGCCGTATCTCTAGCGGCGAACACCGGGGAGCTGTTTTTT. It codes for CASSLAVSLAANTGELFF.

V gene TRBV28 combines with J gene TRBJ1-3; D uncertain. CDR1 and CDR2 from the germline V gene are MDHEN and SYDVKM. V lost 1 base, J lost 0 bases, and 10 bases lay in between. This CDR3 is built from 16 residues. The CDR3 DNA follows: TGTGCCAGCAGTTTATCGGGTTCCCACTCTGGAAACACCATATATTTT. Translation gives CASSLSGSHSGNTIYF.

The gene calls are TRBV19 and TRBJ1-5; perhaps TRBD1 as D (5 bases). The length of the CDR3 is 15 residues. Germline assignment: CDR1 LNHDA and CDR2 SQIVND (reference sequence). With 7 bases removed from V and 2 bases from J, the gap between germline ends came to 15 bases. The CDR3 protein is CASTHQGVGNQPQHF. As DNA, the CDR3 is TGTGCCAGTACCCACCAGGGTGTGGGCAATCAGCCCCAGCATTTT.

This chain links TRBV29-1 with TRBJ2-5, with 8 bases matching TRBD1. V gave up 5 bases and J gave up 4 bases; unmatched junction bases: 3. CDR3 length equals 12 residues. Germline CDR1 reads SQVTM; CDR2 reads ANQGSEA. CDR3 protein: CSVKTGGETQYF. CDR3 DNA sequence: TGCAGCGTTAAAACAGGGGGAGAGACCCAGTACTTC.

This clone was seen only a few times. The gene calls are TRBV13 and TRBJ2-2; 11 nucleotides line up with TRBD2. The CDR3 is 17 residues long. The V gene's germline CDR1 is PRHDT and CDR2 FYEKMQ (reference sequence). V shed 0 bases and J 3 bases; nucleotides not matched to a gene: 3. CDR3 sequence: CASSLGTSGEHTGELFF. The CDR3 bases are TGTGCCAGCAGCTTAGGGACTAGCGGGGAACACACCGGGGAGCTGTTTTTT. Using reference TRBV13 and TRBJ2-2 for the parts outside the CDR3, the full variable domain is AAGVIQSPRHLIKEKRETATLKCYPIPRHDTVYWYQQGPGQDPQFLISFYEKMQSDKGSIPDRFSAQQFSDYHSELNMSSLELGDSALYFCASSLGTSGEHTGELFFGEGSRLTVL.

The CDR3 here is CAWSQWGGYGYTF. CDR3 sequence (DNA): TGTGCCTGGAGTCAATGGGGGGGCTATGGCTACACCTTC. The chain combines TRBV30 with TRBJ1-2; D perhaps matches TRBD1 (5 bases). The CDR3 is 13 residues long. V lost 2 bases and J lost 4, with 11 bases in between. Germline CDR1 GTSNPN, CDR2 SVGIG (reference sequence).

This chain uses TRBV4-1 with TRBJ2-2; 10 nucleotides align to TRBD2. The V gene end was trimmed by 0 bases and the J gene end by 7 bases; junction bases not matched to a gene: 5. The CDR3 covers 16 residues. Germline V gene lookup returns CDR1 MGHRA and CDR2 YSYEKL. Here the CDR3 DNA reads TGCGCCAGCAGCCAAGAAGCGGGAGGGACGGTCGGGGAGCTGTTTTTT. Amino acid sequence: CASSQEAGGTVGELFF.